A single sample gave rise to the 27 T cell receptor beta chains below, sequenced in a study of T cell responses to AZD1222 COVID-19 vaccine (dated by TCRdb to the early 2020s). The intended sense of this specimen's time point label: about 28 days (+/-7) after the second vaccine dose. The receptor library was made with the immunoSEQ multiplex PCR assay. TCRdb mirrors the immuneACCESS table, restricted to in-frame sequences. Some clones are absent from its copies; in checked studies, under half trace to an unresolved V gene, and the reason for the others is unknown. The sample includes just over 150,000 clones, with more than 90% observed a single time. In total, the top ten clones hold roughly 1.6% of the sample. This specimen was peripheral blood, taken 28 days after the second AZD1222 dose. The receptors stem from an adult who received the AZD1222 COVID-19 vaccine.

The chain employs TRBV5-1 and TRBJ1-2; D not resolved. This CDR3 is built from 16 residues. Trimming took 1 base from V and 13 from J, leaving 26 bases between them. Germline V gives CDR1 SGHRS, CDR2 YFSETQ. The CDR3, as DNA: TGCGCCAGCAGCTTGCCCGAAGGAGGGATAGGTAGTGTTGGCACCTTC. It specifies CASSLPEGGIGSVGTF.

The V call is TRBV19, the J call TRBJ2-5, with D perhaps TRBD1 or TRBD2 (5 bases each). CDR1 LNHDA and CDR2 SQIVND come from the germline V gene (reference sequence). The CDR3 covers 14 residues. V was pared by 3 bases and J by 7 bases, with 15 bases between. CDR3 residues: CASSIGTSKGTQYF. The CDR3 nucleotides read TGTGCCAGTAGTATCGGGACGTCAAAGGGGACCCAGTACTTC.

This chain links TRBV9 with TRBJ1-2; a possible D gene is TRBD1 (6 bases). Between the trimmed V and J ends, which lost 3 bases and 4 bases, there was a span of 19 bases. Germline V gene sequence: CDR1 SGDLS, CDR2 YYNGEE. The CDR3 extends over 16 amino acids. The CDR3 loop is CASSGEADREVYGYTF. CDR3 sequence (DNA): TGTGCCAGCAGCGGGGAAGCGGACAGAGAGGTCTATGGCTACACCTTC.

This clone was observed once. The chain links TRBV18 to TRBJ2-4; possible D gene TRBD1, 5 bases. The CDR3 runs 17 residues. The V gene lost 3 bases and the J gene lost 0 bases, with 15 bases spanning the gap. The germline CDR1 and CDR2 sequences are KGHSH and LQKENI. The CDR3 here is CASSPTGTILAKNIQYF. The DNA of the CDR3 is TGTGCCAGCTCACCCACAGGAACAATACTAGCCAAAAACATTCAGTACTTC.

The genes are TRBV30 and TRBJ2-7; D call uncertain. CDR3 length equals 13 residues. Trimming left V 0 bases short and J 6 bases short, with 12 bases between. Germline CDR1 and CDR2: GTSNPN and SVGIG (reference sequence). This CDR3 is CAWSVRGRSEQYF. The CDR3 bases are TGTGCCTGGAGTGTACGTGGCAGAAGCGAGCAGTACTTC. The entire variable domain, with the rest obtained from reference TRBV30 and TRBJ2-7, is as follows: SQTIHQWPATLVQPVGSPLSLECTVEGTSNPNLYWYRQAAGRGLQLLFYSVGIGQISSEVPQNLSASRPQDRQFILSSKKLLLSDSGFYLCAWSVRGRSEQYFGPGTRLTVT.

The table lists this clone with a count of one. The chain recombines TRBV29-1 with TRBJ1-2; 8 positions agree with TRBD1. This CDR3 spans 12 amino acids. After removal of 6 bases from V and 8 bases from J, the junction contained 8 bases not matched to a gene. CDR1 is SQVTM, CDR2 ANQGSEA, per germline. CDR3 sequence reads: CSVWGTGRGYTF. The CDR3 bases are TGCAGCGTCTGGGGGACAGGAAGGGGCTACACCTTC.

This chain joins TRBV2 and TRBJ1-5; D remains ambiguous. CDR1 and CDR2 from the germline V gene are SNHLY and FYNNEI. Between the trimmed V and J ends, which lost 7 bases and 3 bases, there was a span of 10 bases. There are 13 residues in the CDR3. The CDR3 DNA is TGTGCCAGCACCAGCTACTACAATCAGCCCCAGCATTTT. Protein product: CASTSYYNQPQHF.

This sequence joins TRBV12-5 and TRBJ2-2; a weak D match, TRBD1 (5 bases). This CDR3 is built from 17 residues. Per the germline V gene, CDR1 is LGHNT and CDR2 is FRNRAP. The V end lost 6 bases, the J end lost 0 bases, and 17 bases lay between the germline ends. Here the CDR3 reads CASGHDSRFANTGELFF. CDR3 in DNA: TGTGCTAGTGGACACGACAGCCGATTCGCGAACACCGGGGAGCTGTTTTTT.

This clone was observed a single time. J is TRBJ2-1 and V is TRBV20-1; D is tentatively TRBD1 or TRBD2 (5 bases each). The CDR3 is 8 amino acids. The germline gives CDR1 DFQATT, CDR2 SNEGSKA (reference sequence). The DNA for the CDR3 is TGCAGGATCGGGACGCAGTTCTTC. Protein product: CRIGTQFF.

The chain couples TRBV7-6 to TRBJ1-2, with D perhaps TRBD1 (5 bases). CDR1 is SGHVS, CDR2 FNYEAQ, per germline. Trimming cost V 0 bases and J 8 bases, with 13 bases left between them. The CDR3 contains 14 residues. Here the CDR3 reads CASSLALAGLGYTF. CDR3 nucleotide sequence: TGTGCCAGCAGCTTAGCCCTCGCAGGGCTCGGCTACACCTTC.

For the CDR3, the DNA is TGTGCCAGCAGTTTATCGGACAGGAATTCACCCCTCCACTTT. Protein: CASSLSDRNSPLHF. The chain recombines TRBV27 with TRBJ1-6, with 7 nucleotides matching TRBD1. The J segment lost 7 bases and the V segment lost 0 bases, leaving 0 bases of the junction unmatched. The CDR3 spans 14 residues. Germline V CDR1 and CDR2: MNHEY, SMNVEV (reference sequence).

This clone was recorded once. CDR3 coding DNA: TGTGCCAGCAGCTACCCCGGGACGGAAATCACTGAAGCTTTCTTT. It codes for CASSYPGTEITEAFF. The rearrangement uses TRBV5-4 and TRBJ1-1; weak D call: TRBD1 (5 bases). V was trimmed by 3 bases and J by 4 bases, leaving 16 bases between them. Germline assignment: CDR1 SGHNT and CDR2 YYREEE (reference sequence). This CDR3 contains 15 residues.

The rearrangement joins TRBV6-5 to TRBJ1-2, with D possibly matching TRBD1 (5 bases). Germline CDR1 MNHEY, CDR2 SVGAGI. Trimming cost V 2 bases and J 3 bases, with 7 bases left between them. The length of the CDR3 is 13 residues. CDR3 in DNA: TGTGCCAGCAGTTACCGACAGTACTATGGCTACACCTTC. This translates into CASSYRQYYGYTF.

The CDR3: CASSVSSRAAYNSPLHF. The CDR3, as DNA: TGTGCCAGCAGCGTTTCGTCAAGAGCGGCGTATAATTCACCCCTCCACTTT. This chain links TRBV9 with TRBJ1-6; D gene uncertain. This CDR3 has 17 amino acids. Trimming took off 2 bases at V and 4 bases at J, with 16 bases between the two ends. Germline V gene data show CDR1 as SGDLS and CDR2 as YYNGEE.

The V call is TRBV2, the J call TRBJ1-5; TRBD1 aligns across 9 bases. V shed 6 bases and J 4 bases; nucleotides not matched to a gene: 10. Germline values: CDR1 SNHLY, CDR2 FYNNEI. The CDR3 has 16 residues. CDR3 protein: CASSLLQGARNQPQHF. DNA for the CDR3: TGTGCCAGCAGCCTCCTACAGGGGGCGAGGAATCAGCCCCAGCATTTT.

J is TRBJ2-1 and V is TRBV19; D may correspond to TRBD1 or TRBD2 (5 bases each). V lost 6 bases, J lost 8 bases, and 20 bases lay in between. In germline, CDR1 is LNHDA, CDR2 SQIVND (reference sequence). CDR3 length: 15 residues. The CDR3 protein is CASRFRGARLDEQFF. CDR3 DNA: TGTGCCAGTAGATTCAGAGGGGCGCGCCTGGATGAGCAGTTCTTC.

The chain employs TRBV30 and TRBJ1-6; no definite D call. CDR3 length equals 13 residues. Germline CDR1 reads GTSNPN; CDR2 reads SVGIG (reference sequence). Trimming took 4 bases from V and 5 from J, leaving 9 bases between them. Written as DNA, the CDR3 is TGTGCCTGGAACAGCTACGATAATTCACCCCTCCACTTT. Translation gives CAWNSYDNSPLHF. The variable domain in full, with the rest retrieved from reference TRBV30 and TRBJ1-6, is SQTIHQWPATLVQPVGSPLSLECTVEGTSNPNLYWYRQAAGRGLQLLFYSVGIGQISSEVPQNLSASRPQDRQFILSSKKLLLSDSGFYLCAWNSYDNSPLHFGNGTRLTVT.

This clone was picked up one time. The CDR3 DNA sequence: TGCGCCAGCAGCTTGTTGTCGGAGCTGAACACTGAAGCTTTCTTT. As protein: CASSLLSELNTEAFF. The chain combines TRBV5-1 with TRBJ1-1; D is ambiguous. Germline V gene data show CDR1 as SGHRS and CDR2 as YFSETQ. This CDR3 contains 15 residues. The V end lost 1 base, the J end lost 0 bases, and 10 bases lay between the germline ends.

This CDR3 is CASSSAGGYSNQPQHF. For the CDR3, the DNA is TGTGCCAGCAGTTCCGCGGGGGGTTATAGCAATCAGCCCCAGCATTTT. The chain joins TRBV6-5 to TRBJ1-5; D perhaps matches TRBD1 (5 bases). Deletions cut 4 bases from V and 0 bases from J, with 13 bases between. This CDR3 comprises 16 residues. Germline V gene data show CDR1 as MNHEY and CDR2 as SVGAGI.

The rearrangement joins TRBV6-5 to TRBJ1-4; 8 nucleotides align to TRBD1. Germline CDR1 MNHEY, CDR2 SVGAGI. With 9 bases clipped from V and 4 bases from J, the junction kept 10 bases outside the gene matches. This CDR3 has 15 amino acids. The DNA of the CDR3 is TGTGCCAGTCAGGACAGGGCTACGATTAATGAAAAACTGTTTTTT. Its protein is CASQDRATINEKLFF.

CDR3 in DNA: TGCGCCAGCAGCTTGGAGTCGGGGATCGCGGGAGGTGAGCAGTTCTTC. Its protein is CASSLESGIAGGEQFF. The genes are TRBV5-1 and TRBJ2-1; 8 positions match TRBD2. J gave up 9 bases and V 0 bases, and 11 bases lay outside the gene matches. Germline loops: CDR1 SGHRS, CDR2 YFSETQ. This CDR3 region has 16 residues.

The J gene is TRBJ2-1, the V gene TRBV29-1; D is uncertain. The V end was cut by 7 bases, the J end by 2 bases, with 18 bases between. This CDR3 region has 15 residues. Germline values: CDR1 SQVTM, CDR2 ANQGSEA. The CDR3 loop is CSDLAVAFPYNEQFF. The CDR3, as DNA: TGCAGCGATCTGGCGGTGGCTTTTCCCTACAATGAGCAGTTCTTC.

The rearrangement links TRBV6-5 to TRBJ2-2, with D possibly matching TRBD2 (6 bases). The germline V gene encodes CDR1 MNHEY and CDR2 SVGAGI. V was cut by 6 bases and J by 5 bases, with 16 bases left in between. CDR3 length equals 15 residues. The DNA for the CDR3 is TGTGCCAGCAGGGGCGGGCAGGGAGGAACCGGGGAGCTGTTTTTT. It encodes CASRGGQGGTGELFF.

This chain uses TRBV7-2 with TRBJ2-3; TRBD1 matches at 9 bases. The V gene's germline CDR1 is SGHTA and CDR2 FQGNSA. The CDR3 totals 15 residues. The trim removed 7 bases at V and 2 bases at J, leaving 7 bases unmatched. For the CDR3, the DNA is TGTGCCAGCACCCTGACAGGGGGGAACACAGATACGCAGTATTTT. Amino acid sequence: CASTLTGGNTDTQYF. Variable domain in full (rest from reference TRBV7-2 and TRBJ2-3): GAGVSQSPSNKVTEKGKDVELRCDPISGHTALYWYRQSLGQGLEFLIYFQGNSAPDKSGLPSDRFSAERTGGSVSTLTIQRTQQEDSAVYLCASTLTGGNTDTQYFGPGTRLTVL.

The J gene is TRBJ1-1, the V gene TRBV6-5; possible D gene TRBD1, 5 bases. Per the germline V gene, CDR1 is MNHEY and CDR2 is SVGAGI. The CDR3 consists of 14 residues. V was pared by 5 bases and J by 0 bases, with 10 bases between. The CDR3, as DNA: TGTGCCAGCAGTACAGGAACGCTGAACACTGAAGCTTTCTTT. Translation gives CASSTGTLNTEAFF.

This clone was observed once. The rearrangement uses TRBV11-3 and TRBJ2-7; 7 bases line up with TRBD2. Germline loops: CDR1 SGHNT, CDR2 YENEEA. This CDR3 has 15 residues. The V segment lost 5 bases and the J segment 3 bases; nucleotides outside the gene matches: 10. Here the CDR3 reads CASSEHVGGGYEQYF. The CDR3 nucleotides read TGTGCCAGCAGCGAACACGTCGGCGGGGGCTACGAGCAGTACTTC.

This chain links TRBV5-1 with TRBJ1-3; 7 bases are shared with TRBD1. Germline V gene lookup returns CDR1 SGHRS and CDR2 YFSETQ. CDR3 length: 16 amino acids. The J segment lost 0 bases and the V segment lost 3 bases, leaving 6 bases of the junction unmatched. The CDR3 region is CASSYQGGSSGNTIYF. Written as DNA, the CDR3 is TGCGCCAGCAGCTATCAGGGGGGTTCCTCTGGAAACACCATATATTTT.